This T cell receptor beta chain is from a study of beta chain features in type 1 diabetes. Overall study context: Taken together, all samples contributed around 100,000,000 examined sorted cells. General study findings and limits: Among patients with Type 1 diabetes, TCRB CDR3s were moderately but significantly shorter in every one of the four CD4+ subsets. When VDJ junctions were examined, type 1 diabetes patients showed fewer insertions and more deletions. Short templates might get an advantage during PCR, and this would be equal in patients and controls.

Sorting produced populations that all topped 95% purity. The entirety of the isolated RNA underwent reverse transcription, so expressed TCRB transcripts were sequenced. The repertoire was sequenced with immunoSEQ multiplex PCR; TCRdb's copy has only in-frame clones and lacks some. The data contain around 240,000 clones, roughly 17% of them singletons. This clone was found a few times. Its target is not known. The CDR3 contains 12 residues. Trimming pared 3 bases from V and 1 base from J, leaving 2 bases between. Per the germline V gene, CDR1 is SNHLY and CDR2 is FYNNEI. Sequences were obtained from naive CD4+ T cells from blood. The rearrangement uses TRBV2 and TRBJ2-3, with unresolved D. The receptor was derived from a man aged 30 to 45 with type 1 diabetes. The CDR3 spells CASSEGTDTQYF. The CDR3 coding sequence is TGTGCCAGCAGTGAGGGCACAGATACGCAGTATTTT.